This T cell receptor beta chain was retrieved from a study of cytomegalovirus exposure and HLA in healthy donors. Amplification used 60 Vbeta primers and 13 Jbeta primers. TCRdb's copy holds only in-frame clones and misses some; the assay was immunoSEQ multiplex PCR. The data contain some 95,000 clones, around 80% of them seen just once; the ten biggest clones take up 5.5% to 8%. Germline V gives CDR1 LGHNA, CDR2 YNFKEQ. Unmatched junction bases numbered 24, after V lost 2 bases and J lost 9 bases. This CDR3 spans 20 amino acids. V usage is TRBV4-2 and J usage is TRBJ2-1, with 8 positions matching TRBD1. This TCR was sampled from a man aged 25-40 years in good health and CMV-seronegative. The sample consisted of PBMCs. The CDR3 is CASSQLRAQRGQGRQGEQFF. CDR3 sequence (DNA): TGTGCCAGCAGCCAATTAAGAGCGCAAAGAGGACAGGGAAGACAGGGTGAGCAGTTCTTC.